This entry lists 8 T cell receptor beta chains sequenced from one sample in a study of blood T cell repertoires in COVID-19. Using immunoSEQ multiplex PCR, the repertoire was profiled, and TCRdb retains in-frame clones only, with some absent. The sample comprises approximately 56,000 clones, roughly 89% of which are singletons, and under 45% rests with the top ten. Sequenced input: peripheral blood. These receptors originate from a woman aged 55-69 years with COVID-19, enrolled during active disease.

This chain uses TRBV7-2 with TRBJ1-1, with 8 bases aligning to TRBD1. This CDR3 is 14 amino acids long. With 1 base clipped from V and 11 bases from J, the junction kept 9 bases outside the gene matches. Germline V gene lookup returns CDR1 SGHTA and CDR2 FQGNSA. The CDR3 loop is CASSLDPGGWGAFF. The CDR3 DNA sequence: TGTGCCAGCAGCTTAGACCCAGGGGGCTGGGGTGCTTTCTTT.

In this sample, this clone turned up once. V is TRBV30 and J is TRBJ2-5, with 10 bases lining up with TRBD1. This CDR3 comprises 15 residues. Germline CDR1 and CDR2: GTSNPN and SVGIG (reference sequence). Unmatched junction bases numbered 11, after V lost 5 bases and J lost 5 bases. This chain's CDR3 is CAWDRGQGIQETQYF. The CDR3, as DNA: TGTGCCTGGGACAGGGGGCAGGGAATCCAGGAGACCCAGTACTTC.

The V gene is TRBV24-1, the J gene TRBJ2-2; TRBD1 agrees at 7 bases. CDR1 and CDR2 from the germline V gene are KGHDR and SFDVKD. The J segment lost 4 bases and the V segment lost 5 bases, leaving 0 bases of the junction unmatched. This CDR3 spans 13 amino acids. CDR3 in DNA: TGTGCCACCAGTGGACAGGGCACCGGGGAGCTGTTTTTT. It is translated as CATSGQGTGELFF.

V is TRBV30 and J is TRBJ2-1, with 7 bases lining up with TRBD2. The V and J ends lost 0 bases and 0 bases, in that order; junction bases with no gene match: 5. The CDR3 runs 16 residues. Germline CDR1 is GTSNPN and CDR2 is SVGIG (reference sequence). This CDR3 reads CAWSVLGGSSYNEQFF. CDR3 sequence (DNA): TGTGCCTGGAGTGTACTCGGCGGGAGCTCCTACAATGAGCAGTTCTTC.

V is TRBV27 and J is TRBJ2-1; 8 bases line up with TRBD1. Germline V gives CDR1 MNHEY, CDR2 SMNVEV (reference sequence). This CDR3 has 14 residues. V trimming: 2 bases; J trimming: 7 bases; junction bases outside the gene matches: 4. CDR3 loop: CASSLGTGRNEQFF. CDR3 sequence (DNA): TGTGCCAGCAGTTTAGGGACAGGCCGGAATGAGCAGTTCTTC.

The V call is TRBV5-6, the J call TRBJ2-1, with D possibly matching TRBD1 (5 bases). Trimming took 6 bases from V and 14 from J, leaving 15 bases between them. The germline CDR1 and CDR2 sequences are SGHDT and YYEEEE. The CDR3 length is 11 residues. The CDR3 DNA follows: TGTGCCAGCAATCAAGGGGATCAGAAGTTCTTC. It translates to CASNQGDQKFF.

The CDR3 is CSASTWGRAGNTIYF. CDR3 nucleotide sequence: TGCAGTGCTAGTACCTGGGGCAGGGCTGGAAACACCATATATTTT. J is TRBJ1-3 and V is TRBV20-1, with D perhaps TRBD1 (5 bases). The CDR3 length is 15 residues. Trimming pared 3 bases from V and 2 bases from J, leaving 14 bases between. CDR1 DFQATT and CDR2 SNEGSKA come from the germline V gene (reference sequence).

V and J are TRBV10-2 and TRBJ2-7; TRBD2 matches at 8 bases. The V gene's germline CDR1 is WSHSY and CDR2 SAAADI. The J segment lost 4 bases and the V segment lost 8 bases, leaving 10 bases of the junction unmatched. The CDR3 is made up of 14 amino acids. CDR3 nucleotide sequence: TGCGCCAGCCGGCCAGCGGGAGAGAAATACGAGCAGTACTTC. Residues: CASRPAGEKYEQYF.